The 17 T cell receptor beta chains listed next were all sequenced from one sample in a study of T cell repertoires in cytomegalovirus infection. No antigen is known for these receptors. MiXCR was run by TCRdb on the reads, yielding one entry per CDR3 protein. Of hundreds of thousands of distinct CDR3 sequences in the sample, roughly a third were seen once. The specimen was cultured PBMCs, collected from culture after CMV antigen stimulation. All receptors derive from a human donor in good health (CMV status not recorded). Some clones in this sample may be carry-over from other donors' samples.

This clonotype was detected a few times. The chain uses TRBV4-1 and TRBJ1-5; D not resolved. The V gene's germline CDR1 is MGHRA and CDR2 YSYEKL. This CDR3 is built from 16 residues. V lost 2 bases, J lost 3 bases, and 14 bases lay in between. In DNA, the CDR3 is TGCGCCAGCAGCCAAAGAGTTAGTGGGAACAATCAGCCCCAGCATTTT. As protein: CASSQRVSGNNQPQHF.

This clonotype was found a few times. The chain uses TRBV4-1 and TRBJ1-6, with 9 bases that match TRBD1. V shed 3 bases and J 11 bases; nucleotides not matched to a gene: 8. The germline V gene has CDR1 MGHRA and CDR2 YSYEKL. The CDR3 consists of 15 residues. DNA of the CDR3: TGCGCCAGCAGCCAGACGCCGGACAGGGGTCCACCCCTCCACTTT. Translating it yields CASSQTPDRGPPLHF.

The J gene is TRBJ2-3, the V gene TRBV3-1; D uncertain. Germline V gives CDR1 LGHDT, CDR2 YNNKEL (reference sequence). This CDR3 contains 11 residues. V was clipped by 6 bases and J by 4 bases, with 5 bases between them. The CDR3 sequence: CASRQADTQYF. The DNA of the CDR3 is TGTGCCAGCAGGCAGGCAGATACGCAGTATTTT.

V gene TRBV28 combines with J gene TRBJ2-7; D may be TRBD1 (6 bases). Germline V gene data show CDR1 as MDHEN and CDR2 as SYDVKM. V lost 2 bases and J 1 base, leaving 15 bases between the germline ends. The length of the CDR3 is 16 residues. CDR3 nucleotide sequence: TGTGCCAGCAGTTTAGGGTGGGCAGGGGAATCCTACGAGCAGTACTTC. This sequence encodes CASSLGWAGESYEQYF. The variable domain in full, with the rest retrieved from reference TRBV28 and TRBJ2-7, is DVKVTQSSRYLVKRTGEKVFLECVQDMDHENMFWYRQDPGLGLRLIYFSYDVKMKEKGDIPEGYSVSREKKERFSLILESASTNQTSMYLCASSLGWAGESYEQYFGPGTRLTVT.

A few counts support this clonotype. CDR3 sequence reads: CASSFFAPSGRVSEQYV. Here the CDR3 DNA reads TGTGCCAGCAGTTTTTTCGCCCCTAGCGGGAGGGTAAGCGAGCAGTACGTC. The chain recombines TRBV6-6 with TRBJ2-7; 12 nucleotides align to TRBD2. Germline CDR1 is MNHNY and CDR2 is SVGAGI (reference sequence). This CDR3 region has 17 residues. Germline trimming cut 4 bases from V and 6 bases from J; bases unmatched to any gene: 13.

V gene TRBV5-1 combines with J gene TRBJ1-4; D possibly corresponds to TRBD1 (6 bases). The CDR3 has 16 residues. Between the trimmed V and J ends, which lost 0 bases and 0 bases, there was a span of 9 bases. CDR1 is SGHRS and CDR2 is YFSETQ in the germline V gene. The CDR3 protein is CASSLARTATNEKLFF. The CDR3 bases are TGCGCCAGCAGCTTGGCCCGGACAGCAACTAATGAAAAACTGTTTTTT.

This clonotype was counted a few times. This chain joins TRBV7-2 and TRBJ1-2, with D possibly TRBD1 on 5 matching bases. The V end was cut by 5 bases, the J end by 4 bases, with 11 bases between. Germline CDR1 SGHTA, CDR2 FQGNSA. The CDR3 is 13 residues long. The CDR3 spells CASSLRQSYGYTF. CDR3 DNA: TGTGCCAGCAGCCTCAGACAGAGCTATGGCTACACCTTC.

At least ten counts were recorded for this clonotype. V gene TRBV7-2 combines with J gene TRBJ1-2; 8 nucleotides agree with TRBD1. This CDR3 has 17 amino acids. The V gene end was trimmed by 0 bases and the J gene end by 7 bases; junction bases not matched to a gene: 13. Germline V gene sequence: CDR1 SGHTA, CDR2 FQGNSA. The CDR3 is CASSLAYDWAGGSGYTF. The DNA of the CDR3 is TGTGCCAGCAGCTTAGCGTATGATTGGGCAGGGGGCTCTGGCTACACCTTC.

This clonotype came up a few times. The rearrangement links TRBV20-1 to TRBJ2-5; D tentatively fits TRBD1 or TRBD2 (6 bases each). Germline values: CDR1 DFQATT, CDR2 SNEGSKA (reference sequence). The CDR3 is 15 residues long. With 3 bases removed from V and 1 base from J, the gap between germline ends came to 15 bases. CDR3 region: CSASLDGGGQETQYF. The CDR3 DNA reads TGCAGTGCTAGCCTCGATGGAGGGGGCCAAGAGACCCAGTACTTC.

This clonotype has a count of ten or more. V usage is TRBV7-2 and J usage is TRBJ2-5; no clear D gene. The CDR3 is made up of 13 amino acids. Germline-derived CDR1 and CDR2 are SGHTA and FQGNSA. Deletions cut 3 bases from V and 2 bases from J, with 7 bases between. The CDR3 DNA sequence: TGTGCCAGCAGCTTCGAACGGCAAGAGACCCAGTACTTC. Its translation: CASSFERQETQYF.

This rearrangement joins TRBV19 to TRBJ2-5, with D possibly TRBD2 on 5 matching bases. The germline CDR1 and CDR2 sequences are LNHDA and SQIVND (reference sequence). With 1 base removed from V and 4 bases from J, the gap between germline ends came to 10 bases. CDR3 length: 14 residues. The CDR3 is CASSIGSGGETQYF. CDR3 DNA sequence: TGTGCCAGTAGTATAGGTTCTGGAGGAGAGACCCAGTACTTC.

The chain joins TRBV29-1 to TRBJ2-7, with 7 bases identical to TRBD2. The V gene end was trimmed by 5 bases and the J gene end by 6 bases; junction bases not matched to a gene: 10. CDR1 is SQVTM and CDR2 is ANQGSEA in the germline V gene. This CDR3 region has 13 residues. CDR3 sequence: CSVSGREMSEQYF. In DNA, the CDR3 is TGCAGCGTTTCTGGGCGGGAGATGAGCGAGCAGTACTTC.

The chain couples TRBV25-1 to TRBJ1-6; TRBD1 matches at 7 bases. Unmatched junction bases numbered 7, after V lost 5 bases and J lost 9 bases. The CDR3 is 14 residues long. The germline gives CDR1 MGHDK, CDR2 SYGVNS. CDR3 bases: TGTGCCAGCAGTATCACAGGGGTTAGTTCACCCCTCCACTTT. This gives the protein CASSITGVSSPLHF.

This clonotype appeared a few times. The gene calls are TRBV7-2 and TRBJ2-1, with 8 bases fitting TRBD2. CDR3 length: 15 amino acids. J gave up 10 bases and V 2 bases, and 10 bases lay outside the gene matches. The germline V gene has CDR1 SGHTA and CDR2 FQGNSA. Here the CDR3 DNA reads TGTGCCAGCAGCTTACGGAGCGGGAGAGTTGGAGAGCAGTTCTTC. It specifies CASSLRSGRVGEQFF.

The V and J genes are TRBV11-2 and TRBJ1-6; D not certain. The V end lost 4 bases, the J end lost 7 bases, and 11 bases lay between the germline ends. This CDR3 is built from 14 residues. Germline assignment: CDR1 SGHAT and CDR2 FQNNGV. CDR3 protein: CASSSQGVNSPLHF. The CDR3 DNA is TGTGCCAGCAGCTCCCAAGGCGTGAATTCACCCCTCCACTTT.

This chain connects TRBV28 to TRBJ2-5; tentatively, D is TRBD1 (6 bases). Germline values: CDR1 MDHEN, CDR2 SYDVKM. Trimming cost V 4 bases and J 5 bases, with 14 bases left between them. The CDR3 extends over 14 amino acids. CDR3 DNA: TGTGCCAGCAGTTCCGGGACACTTCTGGAGACCCAGTACTTC. Protein product: CASSSGTLLETQYF.

This clonotype was counted between two and nine times. The chain has TRBV7-2 and TRBJ2-7, with 7 positions matching TRBD2. Germline CDR1 and CDR2: SGHTA and FQGNSA. With 2 bases clipped from V and 3 bases from J, the junction kept 4 bases outside the gene matches. The CDR3 is 14 amino acids. The CDR3 DNA sequence: TGTGCCAGCAGCTTATTCGCTAGCGGCTACGAGCAGTACTTC. Translated: CASSLFASGYEQYF.